These T cell receptor beta chains were read from a single sample in a study of T cell repertoires in cytomegalovirus infection. MiXCR, applied by TCRdb to the reads, yields one record per CDR3 protein. Among roughly 350,000 distinct CDR3 sequences listed, about 32% were seen once. Their antigens are not known. Sequencing used cultured PBMCs, obtained from culture after CMV antigen stimulation. These receptors originate from a human donor in good health (CMV status not recorded). Some clones in this sample may be carry-over from other donors' samples. Each CDR3 is given with its conserved first and last residue. A D gene is named only where the DNA matches it firmly. Some rows mark clone size as missing; the rest say once, few, many or name a class of expanded clone.

cdr3_aa: CASSFPGQRYQPQHF
cdr3_nt: TGTGCCAGCAGTTTCCCTGGACAGAGATATCAGCCCCAGCATTTT
v_call: TRBV6-2/TRBV6-3
clone_size: -
j_call: TRBJ1-5
d_call: -
cdr3_length: 15

cdr3_aa: CASSGRMANQPQHF
cdr3_nt: TGTGCCAGTTCCGGTCGTATGGCCAATCAGCCCCAGCATTTT
v_call: TRBV19
clone_size: -
j_call: TRBJ1-5
d_call: -
cdr3_length: 14

cdr3_aa: CASSLDRRYSNQPQHF
cdr3_nt: TGTGCCAGCAGTTTAGACAGAAGGTATAGCAATCAGCCCCAGCATTTT
v_call: TRBV27
clone_size: -
j_call: TRBJ1-5
d_call: -
cdr3_length: 16

cdr3_aa: CASSSSGYNAQYF
cdr3_nt: TGTGCCAGCAGCTCGTCGGGGTATAATGCGCAGTATTTT
v_call: TRBV7-2
clone_size: few
j_call: TRBJ2-3
d_call: -
cdr3_length: 13

cdr3_aa: CATSDANLRNEQFF
cdr3_nt: TGTGCCACCAGTGACGCGAACCTAAGGAATGAGCAGTTCTTC
v_call: TRBV24-1
clone_size: -
j_call: TRBJ2-1
d_call: -
cdr3_length: 14

cdr3_aa: CASSPGGPYGYTF
cdr3_nt: TGTGCCAGCAGTCCCGGGGGACCCTATGGCTACACCTTC
v_call: TRBV12-3/TRBV12-4
clone_size: few
j_call: TRBJ1-2
d_call: -
cdr3_length: 13

cdr3_aa: CASSHFGGETQYF
cdr3_nt: TGTGCCAGCAGCCACTTCGGGGGAGAGACCCAGTACTTC
v_call: TRBV28
clone_size: -
j_call: TRBJ2-5
d_call: -
cdr3_length: 13

cdr3_aa: CSAIRRTNTEAFF
cdr3_nt: TGCAGTGCGATCCGCAGGACTAACACTGAAGCTTTCTTT
v_call: TRBV20-1
clone_size: -
j_call: TRBJ1-1
d_call: -
cdr3_length: 13

cdr3_aa: CASSYLADRVPDTQYF
cdr3_nt: TGTGCCAGCAGTTACCTGGCCGACAGGGTTCCAGATACGCAGTATTTT
v_call: TRBV6-2/TRBV6-3
clone_size: -
j_call: TRBJ2-3
d_call: TRBD1
cdr3_length: 16

cdr3_aa: CASSSGGGPPKTQYF
cdr3_nt: TGTGCCAGCAGCTCCGGCGGGGGGCCTCCGAAGACCCAGTACTTC
v_call: TRBV12-3/TRBV12-4
clone_size: few
j_call: TRBJ2-5
d_call: TRBD2
cdr3_length: 15

cdr3_aa: CASSSTGSNYGYTF
cdr3_nt: TGTGCCAGCAGCTCGACAGGGTCCAACTATGGCTACACCTTC
v_call: TRBV7-2
clone_size: few
j_call: TRBJ1-2
d_call: TRBD1
cdr3_length: 14

cdr3_aa: CASSLPGAVHEQYF
cdr3_nt: TGTGCCAGCAGCTTACCAGGGGCGGTCCACGAGCAGTACTTC
v_call: TRBV7-2
clone_size: few
j_call: TRBJ2-7
d_call: -
cdr3_length: 14

cdr3_aa: CASSRQGSGYTF
cdr3_nt: TGTGCCAGCAGCAGACAGGGGAGCGGCTACACCTTC
v_call: TRBV7-2
clone_size: -
j_call: TRBJ1-2
d_call: TRBD1
cdr3_length: 12

cdr3_aa: CASSFRDQETQYF
cdr3_nt: TGTGCCAGCAGTTTCCGGGACCAAGAGACCCAGTACTTC
v_call: TRBV28
clone_size: -
j_call: TRBJ2-5
d_call: -
cdr3_length: 13

cdr3_aa: CSARDVAGGTGELFF
cdr3_nt: TGCAGTGCTAGAGATGTAGCGGGAGGAACCGGGGAGCTGTTTTTT
v_call: TRBV20-1
clone_size: -
j_call: TRBJ2-2
d_call: TRBD2
cdr3_length: 15

cdr3_aa: CASSLRNIPSGANVLTF
cdr3_nt: TGTGCCAGCAGCTTGCGGAACATTCCCTCTGGGGCCAACGTCCTGACTTTC
v_call: TRBV5-4
clone_size: -
j_call: TRBJ2-6
d_call: -
cdr3_length: 17

cdr3_aa: CASSIGGTIRNEQFF
cdr3_nt: TGTGCCAGTAGTATAGGGGGGACTATCAGGAATGAGCAGTTCTTC
v_call: TRBV19
clone_size: -
j_call: TRBJ2-1
d_call: TRBD2
cdr3_length: 15

cdr3_aa: CASSQVPGLDSPLHF
cdr3_nt: TGTGCCAGCAGCCAGGTGCCAGGTTTGGATTCACCCCTCCACTTT
v_call: TRBV7-2
clone_size: many
j_call: TRBJ1-6
d_call: -
cdr3_length: 15

cdr3_aa: CSGSRGTEAFF
cdr3_nt: TGCAGCGGTTCTCGGGGCACTGAAGCTTTCTTT
v_call: TRBV29-1
clone_size: -
j_call: TRBJ1-1
d_call: -
cdr3_length: 11

cdr3_aa: CASSLATSARQADTQYF
cdr3_nt: TGTGCCAGCAGCTTAGCCACTAGCGCAAGGCAGGCAGATACGCAGTATTTT
v_call: TRBV7-2
clone_size: few
j_call: TRBJ2-3
d_call: TRBD2
cdr3_length: 17

cdr3_aa: CASSLDSERERWNEQFF
cdr3_nt: TGTGCCAGCAGCCTAGATTCTGAGCGGGAGAGGTGGAATGAGCAGTTCTTC
v_call: TRBV7-8
clone_size: -
j_call: TRBJ2-1
d_call: TRBD2
cdr3_length: 17

cdr3_aa: CASSLVTGTGAVVYEQYF
cdr3_nt: TGTGCCAGCAGCTTAGTTACAGGGACAGGGGCGGTTGTCTACGAGCAGTACTTC
v_call: TRBV7-2
clone_size: -
j_call: TRBJ2-7
d_call: TRBD1
cdr3_length: 18

cdr3_aa: CASSRGGNTDTQYF
cdr3_nt: TGTGCCAGCTCCCGGGGGGGGAACACAGATACGCAGTATTTT
v_call: TRBV11-3
clone_size: -
j_call: TRBJ2-3
d_call: TRBD2
cdr3_length: 14

cdr3_aa: CASSQGDGYTF
cdr3_nt: TGCGCCAGCAGCCAAGGAGATGGCTACACCTTC
v_call: TRBV4-1
clone_size: many
j_call: TRBJ1-2
d_call: -
cdr3_length: 11

cdr3_aa: CASSQFLTYEQFF
cdr3_nt: TGCGCCAGCAGCCAGTTCCTTACATACGAGCAGTTCTTC
v_call: TRBV4-1
clone_size: -
j_call: TRBJ2-1
d_call: -
cdr3_length: 13

cdr3_aa: CASSRDRTREQYF
cdr3_nt: TGTGCCAGCAGCAGGGACAGGACTCGGGAGCAGTACTTC
v_call: TRBV7-2
clone_size: few
j_call: TRBJ2-7
d_call: TRBD1
cdr3_length: 13

cdr3_aa: CASSTPTGRGEQYF
cdr3_nt: TGTGCCAGCAGCACGCCGACAGGGAGGGGAGAGCAGTACTTC
v_call: TRBV7-2
clone_size: -
j_call: TRBJ2-7
d_call: -
cdr3_length: 14

cdr3_aa: CASSNPTGNSNQPQHF
cdr3_nt: TGTGCCAGCAGCAACCCGACAGGAAATAGCAATCAGCCCCAGCATTTT
v_call: TRBV7-2
clone_size: many
j_call: TRBJ1-5
d_call: -
cdr3_length: 16

cdr3_aa: CASSVVQGHTEAFF
cdr3_nt: TGTGCCAGCAGCGTAGTTCAGGGACACACTGAAGCTTTCTTT
v_call: TRBV9
clone_size: -
j_call: TRBJ1-1
d_call: -
cdr3_length: 14

cdr3_aa: CASRRTGQGMNTEAFF
cdr3_nt: TGTGCCAGCAGAAGGACAGGCCAGGGGATGAACACTGAAGCTTTCTTT
v_call: TRBV7-2
clone_size: -
j_call: TRBJ1-1
d_call: TRBD1
cdr3_length: 16

cdr3_aa: CASSYSGRVHNSPLHF
cdr3_nt: TGTGCCAGCAGTTACTCGGGCAGGGTACATAATTCACCCCTCCACTTT
v_call: TRBV6-5
clone_size: few
j_call: TRBJ1-6
d_call: -
cdr3_length: 16

cdr3_aa: CASSTGESNQPQHF
cdr3_nt: TGTGCCAGTAGTACAGGAGAAAGCAATCAGCCCCAGCATTTT
v_call: TRBV7-9
clone_size: -
j_call: TRBJ1-5
d_call: -
cdr3_length: 14

cdr3_aa: CASSGQDEGYNSPLHF
cdr3_nt: TGTGCCAGCAGTGGACAGGATGAGGGCTATAATTCACCCCTCCACTTT
v_call: TRBV28
clone_size: -
j_call: TRBJ1-6
d_call: TRBD1
cdr3_length: 16

cdr3_aa: CASSLYKTLAGVQEQYF
cdr3_nt: TGTGCCAGCAGCCTTTACAAAACACTAGCGGGAGTTCAGGAGCAGTACTTC
v_call: TRBV7-4
clone_size: few
j_call: TRBJ2-7
d_call: TRBD2
cdr3_length: 17

cdr3_aa: CASSLGVTVNTEAFF
cdr3_nt: TGTGCCAGCAGCTTGGGAGTAACGGTGAACACTGAAGCTTTCTTT
v_call: TRBV7-2
clone_size: -
j_call: TRBJ1-1
d_call: -
cdr3_length: 15

cdr3_aa: CASSDFRGHDEQYF
cdr3_nt: TGCGCCAGCAGCGACTTCAGGGGGCACGACGAGCAGTACTTC
v_call: TRBV5-1
clone_size: -
j_call: TRBJ2-7
d_call: TRBD1
cdr3_length: 14

cdr3_aa: CASSEGLAGNNEQFF
cdr3_nt: TGTGCCAGCAGCGAGGGACTAGCGGGAAATAATGAGCAGTTCTTC
v_call: TRBV6-5
clone_size: -
j_call: TRBJ2-1
d_call: TRBD2
cdr3_length: 15

cdr3_aa: CSARRGSAGETQYF
cdr3_nt: TGCAGTGCTAGGCGGGGCAGTGCGGGCGAGACCCAGTACTTC
v_call: TRBV20-1
clone_size: -
j_call: TRBJ2-5
d_call: -
cdr3_length: 14